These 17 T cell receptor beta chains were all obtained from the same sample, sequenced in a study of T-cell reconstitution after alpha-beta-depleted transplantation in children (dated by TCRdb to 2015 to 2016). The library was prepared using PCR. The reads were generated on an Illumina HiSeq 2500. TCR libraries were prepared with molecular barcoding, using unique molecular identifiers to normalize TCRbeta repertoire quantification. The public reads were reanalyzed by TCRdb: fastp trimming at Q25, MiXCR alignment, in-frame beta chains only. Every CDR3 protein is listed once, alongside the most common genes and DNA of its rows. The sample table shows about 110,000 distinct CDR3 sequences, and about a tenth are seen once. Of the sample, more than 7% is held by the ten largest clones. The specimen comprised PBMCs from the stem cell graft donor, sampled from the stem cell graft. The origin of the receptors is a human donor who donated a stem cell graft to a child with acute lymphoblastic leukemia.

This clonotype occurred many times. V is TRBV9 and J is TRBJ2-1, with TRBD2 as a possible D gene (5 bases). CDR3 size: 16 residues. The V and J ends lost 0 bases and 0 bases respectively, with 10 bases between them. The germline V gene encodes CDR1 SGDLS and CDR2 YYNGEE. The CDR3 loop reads CASSVAPGSSYNEQFF. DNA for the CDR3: TGTGCCAGCAGCGTAGCACCGGGGAGCTCCTACAATGAGCAGTTCTTC.

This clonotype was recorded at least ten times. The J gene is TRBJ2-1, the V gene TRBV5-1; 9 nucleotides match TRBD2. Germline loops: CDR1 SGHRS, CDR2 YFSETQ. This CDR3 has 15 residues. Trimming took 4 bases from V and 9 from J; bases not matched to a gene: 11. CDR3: CASSPEREVDIEQFF. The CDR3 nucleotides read TGCGCCAGCAGCCCTGAGCGGGAGGTGGATATTGAGCAGTTCTTC. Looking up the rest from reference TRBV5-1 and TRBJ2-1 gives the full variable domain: KAGVTQTPRYLIKTRGQQVTLSCSPISGHRSVSWYQQTPGQGLQFLFEYFSETQRNKGNFPGRFSGRQFSNSRSEMNVSTLELGDSALYLCASSPEREVDIEQFFGPGTRLTVL.

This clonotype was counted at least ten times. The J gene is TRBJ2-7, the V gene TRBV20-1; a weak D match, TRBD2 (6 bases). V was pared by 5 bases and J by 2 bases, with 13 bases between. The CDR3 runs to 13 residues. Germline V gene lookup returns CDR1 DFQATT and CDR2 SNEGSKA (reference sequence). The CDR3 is CSAALGSTYEQYF. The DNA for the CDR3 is TGCAGTGCTGCACTCGGGAGTACCTACGAGCAGTACTTC.

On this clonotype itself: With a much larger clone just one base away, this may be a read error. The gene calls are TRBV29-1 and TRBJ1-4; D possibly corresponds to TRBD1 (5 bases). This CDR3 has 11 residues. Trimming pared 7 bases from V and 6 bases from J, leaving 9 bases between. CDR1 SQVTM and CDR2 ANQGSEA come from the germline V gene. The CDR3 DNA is TGCAGCGGGGACCTTGATGAAAAACTGTTTTTT. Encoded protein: CSGDLDEKLFF.

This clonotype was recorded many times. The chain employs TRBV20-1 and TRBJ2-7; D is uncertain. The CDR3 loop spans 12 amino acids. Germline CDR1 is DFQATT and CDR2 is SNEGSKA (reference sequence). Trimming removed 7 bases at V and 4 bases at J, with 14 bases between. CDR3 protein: CSVQIGFYEQYF. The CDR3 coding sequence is TGCAGTGTTCAGATCGGGTTTTACGAGCAGTACTTC.

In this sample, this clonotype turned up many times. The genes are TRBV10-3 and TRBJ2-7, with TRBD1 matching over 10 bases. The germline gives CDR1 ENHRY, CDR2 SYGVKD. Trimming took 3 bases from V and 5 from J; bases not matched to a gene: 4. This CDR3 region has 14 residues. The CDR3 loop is CAISDRDRGHEQYF. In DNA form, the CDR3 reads TGTGCCATCAGTGACCGGGACAGGGGACACGAGCAGTACTTC.

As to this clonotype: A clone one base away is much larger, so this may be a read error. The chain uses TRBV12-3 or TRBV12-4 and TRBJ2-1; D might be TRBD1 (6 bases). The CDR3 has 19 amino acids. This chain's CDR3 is CTSSPRMTGGLFQNNEQFF. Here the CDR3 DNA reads TGTACCAGCAGTCCGCGAATGACAGGCGGCCTATTCCAAAACAATGAGCAGTTCTTC.

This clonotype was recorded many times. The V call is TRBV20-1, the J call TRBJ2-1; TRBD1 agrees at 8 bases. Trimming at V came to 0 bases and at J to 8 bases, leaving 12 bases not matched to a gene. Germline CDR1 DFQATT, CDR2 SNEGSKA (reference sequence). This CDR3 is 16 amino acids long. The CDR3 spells CSARDAAGGLGDEQFF. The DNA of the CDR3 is TGCAGTGCTAGAGATGCAGCAGGGGGCTTAGGGGATGAGCAGTTCTTC.

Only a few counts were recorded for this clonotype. The CDR3 sequence: CASSLGSGTAAYEQYF. The CDR3 nucleotides read TGTGCCAGCAGCTTGGGGAGTGGGACCGCCGCCTACGAGCAGTACTTC. This chain connects TRBV7-6 to TRBJ2-7; D tentatively reads TRBD1 or TRBD2 (5 bases each). Per germline, CDR1 SGHVS and CDR2 FNYEAQ. The CDR3 consists of 16 residues. V lost 3 bases, J lost 2 bases, and 17 bases lay in between.

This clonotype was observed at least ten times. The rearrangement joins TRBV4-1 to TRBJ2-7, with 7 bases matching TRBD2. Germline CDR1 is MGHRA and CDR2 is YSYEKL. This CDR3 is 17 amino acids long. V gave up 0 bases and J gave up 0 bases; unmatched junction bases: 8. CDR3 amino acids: CASSQDLGLQTSYEQYF. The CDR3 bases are TGCGCCAGCAGCCAAGATCTGGGACTACAAACCTCCTACGAGCAGTACTTC.

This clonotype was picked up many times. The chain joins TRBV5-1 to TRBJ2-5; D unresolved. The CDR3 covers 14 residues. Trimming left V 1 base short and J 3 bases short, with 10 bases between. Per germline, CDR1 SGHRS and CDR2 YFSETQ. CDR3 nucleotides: TGCGCCAGCAGCTTGTTGGGCCACGAAGAGACCCAGTACTTC. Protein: CASSLLGHEETQYF.

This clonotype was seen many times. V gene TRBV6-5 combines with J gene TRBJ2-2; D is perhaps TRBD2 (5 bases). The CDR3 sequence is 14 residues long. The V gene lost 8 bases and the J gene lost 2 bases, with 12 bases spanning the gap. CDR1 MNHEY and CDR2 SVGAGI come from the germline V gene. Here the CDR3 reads CASGSRVNTGELFF. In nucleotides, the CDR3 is TGTGCCAGCGGGAGCAGAGTTAACACCGGGGAGCTGTTTTTT.

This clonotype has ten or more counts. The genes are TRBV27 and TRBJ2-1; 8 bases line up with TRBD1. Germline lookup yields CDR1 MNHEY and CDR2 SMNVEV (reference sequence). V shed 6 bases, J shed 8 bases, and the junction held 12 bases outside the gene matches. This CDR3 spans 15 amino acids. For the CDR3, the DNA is TGTGCCAGCAGACCAGGGGGCGCGTGGGTGGATGAGCAGTTCTTC. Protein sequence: CASRPGGAWVDEQFF.

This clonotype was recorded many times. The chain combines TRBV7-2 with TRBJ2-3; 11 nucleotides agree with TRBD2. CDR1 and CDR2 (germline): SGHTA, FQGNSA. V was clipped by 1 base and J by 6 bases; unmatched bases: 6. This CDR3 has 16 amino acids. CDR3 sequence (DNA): TGTGCCAGCAGCTTAGTCACTAGCGGGGGCTCTGATACGCAGTATTTT. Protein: CASSLVTSGGSDTQYF.

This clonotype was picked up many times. The CDR3 region has the DNA TGCAGCGCCCGACTGTCAGATACGCAGTATTTT. Residues: CSARLSDTQYF. This chain connects TRBV29-1 to TRBJ2-3; D call uncertain. CDR1 is SQVTM, CDR2 ANQGSEA, per germline. CDR3 length: 11 amino acids. V was shortened by 7 bases and J by 4 bases, with 9 bases between the two germline ends.

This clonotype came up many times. CDR3 nucleotides: TGCGCCAGCAGCCTTTCCGACAGGGCCTACGAGCAGTACTTC. Encoded protein: CASSLSDRAYEQYF. This chain joins TRBV4-1 and TRBJ2-7; 7 bases are shared with TRBD1. Germline V gene lookup returns CDR1 MGHRA and CDR2 YSYEKL. The CDR3 is 14 amino acids. Trimming took 4 bases from V and 2 from J; bases not matched to a gene: 5.

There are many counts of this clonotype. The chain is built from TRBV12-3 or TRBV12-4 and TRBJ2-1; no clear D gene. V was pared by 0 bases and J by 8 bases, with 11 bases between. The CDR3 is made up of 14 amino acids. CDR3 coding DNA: TGTGCCAGCAGTTTAGCGAACTCACCCTATGAGCAGTTCTTC. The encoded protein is CASSLANSPYEQFF.